The text below deals with one T cell receptor (beta chain). The data belong to a study of T-cell reconstitution after alpha-beta-depleted transplantation in children. V dropped 1 base and J dropped 4 bases, with 11 bases sitting between them. CDR3 length equals 15 residues. In germline, CDR1 is LGHDT, CDR2 YNNKEL (reference sequence). Researchers prepared the TCRbeta library using unique molecular identifiers, the study reports. TCRdb reanalysed the PCR reads using MiXCR and keeps one entry per CDR3 protein. The repertoire holds 490,000 or so distinct CDR3 sequences, with around 13% as singletons. Sequenced material: PBMCs from the stem cell graft donor, taken from the stem cell graft. The receptor was isolated from a human donor who donated a stem cell graft to a child with combined immunodeficiency. The rearrangement links TRBV3-1 to TRBJ1-5; D is possibly TRBD1 (5 bases). The CDR3 sequence is CASSQGQGWNQPQHF. The CDR3 DNA is TGTGCCAGCAGCCAAGGTCAGGGTTGGAATCAGCCCCAGCATTTT.